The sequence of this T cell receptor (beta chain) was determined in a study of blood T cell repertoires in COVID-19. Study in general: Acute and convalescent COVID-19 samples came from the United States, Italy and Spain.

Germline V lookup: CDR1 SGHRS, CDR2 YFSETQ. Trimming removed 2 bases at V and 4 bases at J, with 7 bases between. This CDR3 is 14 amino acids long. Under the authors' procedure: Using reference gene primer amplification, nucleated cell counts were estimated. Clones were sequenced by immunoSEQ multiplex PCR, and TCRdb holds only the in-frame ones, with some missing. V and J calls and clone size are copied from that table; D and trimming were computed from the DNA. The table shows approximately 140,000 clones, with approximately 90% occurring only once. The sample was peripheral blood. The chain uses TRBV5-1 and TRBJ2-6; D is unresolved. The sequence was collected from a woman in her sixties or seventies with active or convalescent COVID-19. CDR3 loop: CASSLALGANVLTF. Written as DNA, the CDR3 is TGCGCCAGCAGCTTAGCGTTAGGGGCCAACGTCCTGACTTTC.